This T cell receptor beta chain was documented in a study of blood T cells in healthy people across ages. Across the study: Researchers report that template switching captured about one barcoded beta molecule per two T cells. Broader study findings: PBMCs left unsorted prevented a conclusive naive versus antigen-experienced comparison.

The authors ran a second PCR of 7 to 11 cycles using a sample-barcoded 5' primer and a J-beta primer mix. From the 5' RACE reads, TCRdb called clonotypes with MiXCR, one entry per CDR3 protein. The data contain 750,000 to 1,000,000 distinct CDR3 sequences, just under 30% of them singletons. This clonotype was observed a few times. Its matching antigen is unknown. Trimming removed 5 bases at V and 6 bases at J, with 17 bases between. Germline V gene sequence: CDR1 MNHNS, CDR2 SASEGT. The CDR3 loop spans 15 amino acids. These same records also appear under a second study, on T cells of mothers and their children. According to that study: Donors were a few healthy Caucasian mothers and their six children. Whether related or unrelated, pairs show similar shaping of TCR recombination output by thymic selection.

The specimen sequenced was blood. The clonotype was recovered from a woman aged 40 to 50 in good health. This rearrangement joins TRBV6-1 to TRBJ1-5; D is unclear. In DNA form, the CDR3 reads TGTGCCAGCAGTCCCCAAATAAGGGTAGGTCAGCCCCAGCATTTT. As protein: CASSPQIRVGQPQHF.